Listed here are 29 T cell receptor beta chains from one sample, sequenced in a study of cytomegalovirus exposure and HLA in healthy donors. PCR used 60 Vbeta primers and 13 Jbeta primers. Assay: immunoSEQ multiplex PCR; the TCRdb copy retains only in-frame clones and omits some. The top ten clones hold roughly 9% of a sample with under 90,000 clones, less than 80% of them seen once. Sample: PBMCs. Receptors originate from a man aged 35 to 55 in good health and CMV-seropositive.

V is TRBV7-7 and J is TRBJ2-5; no definite D call. The CDR3 loop spans 13 amino acids. V was pared by 5 bases and J by 1 base, with 8 bases between. In germline, CDR1 is SSHAT, CDR2 FNYEAQ (reference sequence). The CDR3 region has the DNA TGTGCCAGCAGCCTACTACCCCAAGAGACCCAGTACTTC. The encoded protein is CASSLLPQETQYF.

The chain is built from TRBV5-5 and TRBJ2-3; the D gene is possibly TRBD2 (5 bases). The CDR3 is 15 amino acids. V shed 1 base and J shed 0 bases, with 9 bases lying between them. CDR1 is SGHKS, CDR2 YYEKEE, per germline (reference sequence). The CDR3 region is CASSLRGPSTDTQYF. CDR3 coding DNA: TGTGCCAGCAGCTTGCGCGGGCCTAGCACAGATACGCAGTATTTT.

The chain combines TRBV6-5 with TRBJ1-5; D is unresolved. CDR3 length: 12 residues. V dropped 8 bases and J dropped 8 bases, with 13 bases sitting between them. In germline, CDR1 is MNHEY, CDR2 SVGAGI. The CDR3 sequence: CASGPLGEPQHF. As DNA, the CDR3 is TGTGCCAGCGGACCCCTCGGGGAGCCCCAGCATTTT.

V usage is TRBV18 and J usage is TRBJ1-6; 10 nucleotides match TRBD1. Trimming cost V 2 bases and J 5 bases; bases outside gene matches: 0. Germline V gene lookup returns CDR1 KGHSH and CDR2 LQKENI. This CDR3 has 15 amino acids. The CDR3 region has the DNA TGTGCCAGCTCACCAGGGACAGGGGATAATTCACCCCTCCACTTT. It yields the protein CASSPGTGDNSPLHF. The full variable domain, its missing parts supplied by reference TRBV18 and TRBJ1-6, is NAGVMQNPRHLVRRRGQEARLRCSPMKGHSHVYWYRQLPEEGLKFMVYLQKENIIDESGMPKERFSAEFPKEGPSILRIQQVVRGDSAAYFCASSPGTGDNSPLHFGNGTRLTVT.

V and J are TRBV5-1 and TRBJ1-2, with TRBD1 identical over 12 bases. V lost 3 bases to trimming and J lost 8 bases; unmatched junction nucleotides: 11. Germline-derived CDR1 and CDR2 are SGHRS and YFSETQ. This CDR3 is 16 amino acids long. Here the CDR3 reads CASSSRTGQGARGYTF. In nucleotides, the CDR3 is TGCGCCAGCAGCTCCCGAACGGGACAGGGGGCGAGGGGCTACACCTTC.

The rearrangement uses TRBV5-8 and TRBJ2-1, with TRBD2 matching over 8 bases. The CDR3 length is 18 residues. Trimming took 0 bases from V and 5 from J; bases not matched to a gene: 13. Germline values: CDR1 SGHTS, CDR2 YDEGEE. CDR3 coding DNA: TGTGCCAGCAGCTTGGCCCTAGCGGGTCGGCCGCGCGACAATGAGCAGTTCTTC. Translation: CASSLALAGRPRDNEQFF.

The chain has TRBV7-3 and TRBJ1-1; the D gene is possibly TRBD1 (6 bases). V was trimmed by 2 bases and J by 3 bases, leaving 10 bases between them. The CDR3 consists of 14 residues. Germline lookup yields CDR1 SGHTA and CDR2 FQGTGA. The CDR3 sequence: CASSLSAGDTEAFF. CDR3 in DNA: TGTGCCAGCAGCTTATCCGCAGGGGACACTGAAGCTTTCTTT.

This sequence joins TRBV27 and TRBJ2-7, with 9 bases aligning to TRBD1. The V segment lost 5 bases and the J segment 5 bases; nucleotides outside the gene matches: 10. The CDR3 totals 15 residues. Germline CDR1 reads MNHEY; CDR2 reads SMNVEV (reference sequence). CDR3 DNA: TGTGCCAGCAGTGGAACAGGGGGCCGAGGCGACGAGCAGTACTTC. Residues: CASSGTGGRGDEQYF.

J is TRBJ2-5 and V is TRBV6-6; D call uncertain. The J call may not be correct, given that the DNA end is closer to TRBJ2-7. Germline loops: CDR1 MNHNY, CDR2 SVGAGI (reference sequence). CDR3 length: 15 amino acids. CDR3 loop: CASTLTPAGPYEQYF. CDR3 bases: TGTGCCAGCACTCTTACACCGGCAGGCCCCTACGAGCAGTACTTC.

This chain connects TRBV5-5 to TRBJ2-1; 16 nucleotides match TRBD2. Germline CDR1 is SGHKS and CDR2 is YYEKEE (reference sequence). With 3 bases clipped from V and 9 bases from J, the junction kept 12 bases outside the gene matches. The CDR3 is 18 amino acids. CDR3 sequence (DNA): TGTGCCAGCAGCTCCCGCCTCGGGACTAGCGGGGGGGCGAGTGAGCAGTTCTTC. Translation: CASSSRLGTSGGASEQFF.

Written as DNA, the CDR3 is TGTGCCAGCAGCGTAGGAGCGGGACAGGGCGCAGATACGCAGTATTTT. Its protein product is CASSVGAGQGADTQYF. The chain recombines TRBV9 with TRBJ2-3; 9 bases map to TRBD1. Germline CDR1 SGDLS, CDR2 YYNGEE. This CDR3 has 16 amino acids. V dropped 0 bases and J dropped 4; count of bases not matched to a gene: 6.

In its sample, this clone was seen a few times. The chain is built from TRBV14 and TRBJ2-7, with 7 bases identical to TRBD2. Germline V gives CDR1 SGHDN, CDR2 FVKESK. This CDR3 has 14 residues. V gave up 4 bases and J gave up 1 base; unmatched junction bases: 4. Here the CDR3 reads CASSRTRKSYEQYF. The CDR3 bases are TGTGCCAGCAGCCGGACTAGAAAGTCCTACGAGCAGTACTTC.

This sequence joins TRBV7-8 and TRBJ2-1; 11 nucleotides agree with TRBD2. V trimming: 1 base; J trimming: 15 bases; junction bases outside the gene matches: 5. The CDR3 has 13 amino acids. The V gene's germline CDR1 is SGHVS and CDR2 FQNEAQ. CDR3 sequence reads: CASSLGLAGNPFF. DNA of the CDR3: TGTGCCAGCAGCTTAGGACTAGCGGGAAATCCGTTCTTC.

The rearrangement links TRBV27 to TRBJ1-2, with 8 bases fitting TRBD1. The length of the CDR3 is 15 residues. Germline values: CDR1 MNHEY, CDR2 SMNVEV (reference sequence). Unmatched junction bases numbered 11, after V lost 5 bases and J lost 6 bases. The CDR3 loop reads CASSPTGQGANGYTF. DNA for the CDR3: TGTGCCAGCAGTCCGACGGGGCAGGGGGCGAATGGCTACACCTTC.

The rearrangement joins TRBV27 to TRBJ1-2, with D uncertain. Germline-derived CDR1 and CDR2 are MNHEY and SMNVEV (reference sequence). The germline V and J ends were trimmed by 4 bases and 1 base, with 10 bases remaining between them. The CDR3 length is 14 residues. The CDR3 protein is CASSYSGFNYGYTF. For the CDR3, the DNA is TGTGCCAGCAGTTACTCGGGGTTTAACTATGGCTACACCTTC.

The chain recombines TRBV28 with TRBJ2-2; the D gene is possibly TRBD1 (5 bases). This CDR3 comprises 14 residues. The V gene's germline CDR1 is MDHEN and CDR2 SYDVKM. V was pared by 6 bases and J by 7 bases, with 15 bases between. CDR3 region: CASRLPGFIGELFF. The CDR3 DNA sequence: TGTGCCAGCAGGCTTCCAGGGTTCATCGGGGAGCTGTTTTTT.

The CDR3 DNA reads TGTGCCTGGAGTCCCAGGGAGGGAACTAATGAAAAACTGTTTTTT. Amino acid sequence: CAWSPREGTNEKLFF. V and J are TRBV30 and TRBJ1-4, with a possible D match to TRBD1 (5 bases). V was cut by 2 bases and J by 1 base, with 11 bases left in between. Germline CDR1 is GTSNPN and CDR2 is SVGIG (reference sequence). The CDR3 contains 15 residues.

V gene TRBV7-9 combines with J gene TRBJ2-5, with TRBD2 as a possible D gene (5 bases). This CDR3 spans 14 amino acids. Trimming took 1 base from V and 5 from J, leaving 11 bases between them. Germline V gives CDR1 SEHNR, CDR2 FQNEAQ (reference sequence). The CDR3 reads CASSLGGSGETQYF. CDR3 in DNA: TGTGCCAGCAGCTTAGGAGGATCGGGGGAGACCCAGTACTTC.

The chain joins TRBV5-4 to TRBJ1-2; 10 bases match TRBD1. Germline V gene data show CDR1 as SGHNT and CDR2 as YYREEE (reference sequence). V was clipped by 3 bases and J by 5 bases; unmatched bases: 7. CDR3 size: 15 residues. The CDR3 DNA is TGTGCCAGCAGCTCGCGGCTGGGACAGGGGTATGGCTACACCTTC. Protein product: CASSSRLGQGYGYTF.

This chain links TRBV6-5 with TRBJ2-7; maybe TRBD2 (6 bases). Per the germline V gene, CDR1 is MNHEY and CDR2 is SVGAGI. V lost 2 bases to trimming and J lost 2 bases, with 10 bases between them. This CDR3 spans 14 amino acids. In DNA, the CDR3 is TGTGCCAGCAGTTACGGGGGGATCCCCTACGAGCAGTACTTC. Translating gives CASSYGGIPYEQYF.

This chain links TRBV5-1 with TRBJ2-3, with 7 bases aligning to TRBD2. This CDR3 region has 16 residues. Germline V CDR1 and CDR2: SGHRS, YFSETQ. J was trimmed by 3 bases and V by 1 base; bases with no gene match: 8. The CDR3 DNA sequence: TGCGCCAGCAGCTTGAGCGGGAAGGTGGGGACAGATACGCAGTATTTT. Its protein product is CASSLSGKVGTDTQYF.

The V and J genes are TRBV27 and TRBJ1-1; D is possibly TRBD1 (6 bases). The CDR3 totals 13 residues. Germline lookup yields CDR1 MNHEY and CDR2 SMNVEV (reference sequence). Trimming left V 5 bases short and J 1 base short, with 8 bases between. This CDR3 reads CASSQQGNTEAFF. CDR3 DNA sequence: TGTGCCAGCAGTCAACAGGGGAACACTGAAGCTTTCTTT.

The V call is TRBV6-5, the J call TRBJ2-7, with TRBD2 matching 8 bases. The CDR3 has 12 residues. The V and J ends lost 5 bases and 6 bases, in that order; junction bases with no gene match: 3. Germline assignment: CDR1 MNHEY and CDR2 SVGAGI. CDR3 in DNA: TGTGCCAGCAGTCGGGGGGGTGGCGAGCAGTACTTC. Translated: CASSRGGGEQYF.

This clone occurred once. The gene calls are TRBV28 and TRBJ2-1; D ambiguous. Germline values: CDR1 MDHEN, CDR2 SYDVKM. V was pared by 1 base and J by 6 bases, with 7 bases between. There are 13 residues in the CDR3. CDR3 in amino acids: CASSLSQINEQFF. CDR3 nucleotide sequence: TGTGCCAGCAGTTTATCCCAGATCAATGAGCAGTTCTTC.

This clone came up a few times. This chain connects TRBV15 to TRBJ1-3; D is unresolved. The germline V gene encodes CDR1 LNHNV and CDR2 YYDKDF (reference sequence). This CDR3 has 14 amino acids. The V and J ends lost 2 bases and 0 bases respectively, with 5 bases between them. The CDR3 sequence: CATSRLISGNTIYF. The DNA of the CDR3 is TGTGCCACCAGCAGACTAATCTCTGGAAACACCATATATTTT.

The chain links TRBV5-4 to TRBJ1-6; the D gene is possibly TRBD1 (5 bases). The ends were cut back, 0 bases at V and 9 bases at J, with 13 bases in the middle. Germline CDR1 SGHNT, CDR2 YYREEE (reference sequence). The CDR3 length is 15 residues. The chain's CDR3 is CASSLAGNLGSPLHF. The CDR3 DNA is TGTGCCAGCAGCTTGGCAGGGAACCTCGGTTCACCCCTCCACTTT.

The chain joins TRBV5-8 to TRBJ2-2, with 7 bases that match TRBD1. Germline assignment: CDR1 SGHTS and CDR2 YDEGEE. The trim removed 4 bases at V and 2 bases at J, leaving 5 bases unmatched. CDR3 length equals 15 residues. The CDR3 DNA follows: TGTGCCAGCAGCCCGGGACAGTTAAACACCGGGGAGCTGTTTTTT. It yields the protein CASSPGQLNTGELFF.

This chain uses TRBV6-1 with TRBJ2-5, with 10 bases matching TRBD2. This CDR3 has 14 amino acids. CDR1 and CDR2 from the germline V gene are MNHNS and SASEGT. V shed 5 bases, J shed 2 bases, and the junction held 2 bases outside the gene matches. The DNA for the CDR3 is TGTGCCAGCAGTATAGCGGGGGGACAAGAGACCCAGTACTTC. Translating gives CASSIAGGQETQYF.

The V call is TRBV6-1, the J call TRBJ1-4; the match to TRBD1 covers 7 bases. Germline V lookup: CDR1 MNHNS, CDR2 SASEGT. This CDR3 has 15 amino acids. Unmatched junction bases numbered 7, after V lost 7 bases and J lost 2 bases. As DNA, the CDR3 is TGTGCCAGCATTATTTCGGGACAGACTAATGAAAAACTGTTTTTT. Its translation is CASIISGQTNEKLFF.